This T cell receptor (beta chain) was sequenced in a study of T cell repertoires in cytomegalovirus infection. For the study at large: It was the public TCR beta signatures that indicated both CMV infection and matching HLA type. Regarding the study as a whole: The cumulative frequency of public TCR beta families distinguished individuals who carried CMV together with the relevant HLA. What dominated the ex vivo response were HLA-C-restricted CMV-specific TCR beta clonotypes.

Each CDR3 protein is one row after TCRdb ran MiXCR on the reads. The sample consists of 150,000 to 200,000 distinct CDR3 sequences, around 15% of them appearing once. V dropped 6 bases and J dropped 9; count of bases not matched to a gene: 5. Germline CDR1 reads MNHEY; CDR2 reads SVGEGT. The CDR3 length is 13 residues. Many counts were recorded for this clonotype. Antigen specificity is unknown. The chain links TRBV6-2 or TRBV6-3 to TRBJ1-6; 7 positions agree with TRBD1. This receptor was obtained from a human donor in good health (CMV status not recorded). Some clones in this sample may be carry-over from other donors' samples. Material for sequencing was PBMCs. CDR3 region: CASRTTGVSPLHF. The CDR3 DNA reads TGTGCCAGCAGGACCACAGGGGTTTCACCCCTCCACTTT.